This T cell receptor (beta chain) originates from a study of radiotherapy plus CTLA-4 blockade in lung cancer. Study context: Among patients, about 20% showed objective responses, and 31% had disease control.

TCRdb's copy holds only in-frame clones and misses some; the assay was immunoSEQ multiplex PCR. Among approximately 30,000 clones listed, 70% to 90% were seen once. Looked up from germline, CDR1 is SGHAT and CDR2 is FQNNGV. V lost 5 bases and J 3 bases, leaving 18 bases between the germline ends. The CDR3 runs to 16 residues. The sample here was peripheral blood, taken from a patient treated with radiotherapy plus ipilimumab. This receptor was taken from a human donor with non-small cell lung cancer that progressed on radiotherapy plus ipilimumab. The gene calls are TRBV11-2 and TRBJ2-3; no clear D. The DNA of the CDR3 is TGTGCCAGCAGCCCACGGTTGAGTAGCAGTACAGATACGCAGTATTTT. This gives the protein CASSPRLSSSTDTQYF.